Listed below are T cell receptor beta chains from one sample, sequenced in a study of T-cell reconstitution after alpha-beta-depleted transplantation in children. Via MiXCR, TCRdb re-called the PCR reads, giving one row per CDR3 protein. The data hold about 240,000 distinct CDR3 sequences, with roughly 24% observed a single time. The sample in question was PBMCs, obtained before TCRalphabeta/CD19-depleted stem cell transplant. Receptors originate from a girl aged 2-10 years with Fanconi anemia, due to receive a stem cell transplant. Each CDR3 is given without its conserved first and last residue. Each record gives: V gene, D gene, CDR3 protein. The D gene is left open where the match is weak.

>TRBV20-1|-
SARVGGVGEQY
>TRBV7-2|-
ASSHQGYEQY
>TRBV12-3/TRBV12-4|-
ASSWGLTDTQY
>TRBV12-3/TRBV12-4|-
ASSWDIQETQY
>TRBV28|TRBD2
ASSLLAGGAEQY
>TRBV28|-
ASSLKQTYGYT
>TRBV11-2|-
ASSTSPPSEF
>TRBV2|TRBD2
ASSDHRGAGLDTDTQY
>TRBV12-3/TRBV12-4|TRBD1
ASRRTGDYGYT
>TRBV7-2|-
ASSLARGASYEQY